The 31 T cell receptor beta chains in this list originate from one sample, sequenced in a study of T cells after yellow fever vaccination. TCRdb reanalysed the 5' RACE reads using MiXCR and keeps one entry per CDR3 protein. The sample includes about 220,000 distinct CDR3 sequences, 3.2% seen only once; the top ten take around 3.3%. Specimen: CD4+ T cells sorted from PBMCs, collected 10 days after the yellow fever booster vaccination. The receptor source for this set is a man between 18 and 29 years old who received the YFV17D yellow fever vaccine.

In its sample, this clonotype was seen many times. The chain recombines TRBV5-6 with TRBJ2-1; no definite D call. The germline V and J ends were trimmed by 0 bases and 10 bases, with 5 bases remaining between them. The CDR3 has 11 residues. Germline loops: CDR1 SGHDT, CDR2 YYEEEE. The CDR3 nucleotides read TGTGCCAGCAGCTTGGGAGGAGAGCAGTTCTTC. Amino acids: CASSLGGEQFF. The complete variable domain, with remaining parts taken from reference TRBV5-6 and TRBJ2-1, reads DAGVTQSPTHLIKTRGQQVTLRCSPKSGHDTVSWYQQALGQGPQFIFQYYEEEERQRGNFPDRFSGHQFPNYSSELNVNALLLGDSALYLCASSLGGEQFFGPGTRLTVL.

This clonotype has just a few counts. This chain connects TRBV6-2 or TRBV6-3 to TRBJ2-7; TRBD2 agrees at 7 bases. The CDR3 extends over 15 amino acids. Germline CDR1 MNHEY, CDR2 SVGEGT. The V and J ends lost 6 bases and 3 bases, in that order; junction bases with no gene match: 11. The CDR3 loop reads CASSSPREGSYEQYV. The CDR3 DNA sequence: TGTGCCAGCAGCTCTCCCAGGGAGGGGAGCTACGAGCAGTACGTC.

Of note for this clonotype: A much more abundant neighbour one base away suggests this may be a read error. This chain joins TRBV5-1 and TRBJ2-2, with a tentative D call TRBD2 (7 bases). In germline, CDR1 is SGHRS, CDR2 YFSETQ. V shed 6 bases and J shed 6 bases, with 18 bases lying between them. The CDR3 extends over 15 amino acids. As DNA, the CDR3 is TGCGCCAGCAAGGGGGGGGACATAAACCCCGGGGAGCTGTTTTTT. It codes for CASKGGDINPGELFF.

In this sample, this clonotype turned up many times. V gene TRBV7-2 combines with J gene TRBJ1-1; D not certain. The germline V gene encodes CDR1 SGHTA and CDR2 FQGNSA. Trimming removed 0 bases from V and 11 bases from J, with 10 bases in between. The CDR3 sequence is 12 residues long. CDR3 sequence: CASSLAGGAAFF. In nucleotides, the CDR3 is TGTGCCAGCAGCTTAGCGGGAGGTGCGGCTTTCTTT.

This rearrangement joins TRBV3-1 to TRBJ2-5, with TRBD2 matching over 7 bases. In germline, CDR1 is LGHDT, CDR2 YNNKEL (reference sequence). This CDR3 contains 14 residues. Germline trimming cut 2 bases from V and 1 base from J; bases unmatched to any gene: 1. The CDR3 region has the DNA TGTGCCAGCAGCCAACGGACTAGCCAAGAGACCCAGTACTTC. Amino acids: CASSQRTSQETQYF.

This clonotype was counted at least ten times. The chain has TRBV7-2 and TRBJ2-2; 7 positions agree with TRBD1. The ends lost 4 bases at V and 0 bases at J; junction bases unmatched: 2. Germline values: CDR1 SGHTA, CDR2 FQGNSA. The CDR3 covers 15 residues. Here the CDR3 DNA reads TGTGCCAGCAGCTCACAGGGGACGAACACCGGGGAGCTGTTTTTT. Protein product: CASSSQGTNTGELFF.

This clonotype appeared once. The V gene is TRBV7-2, the J gene TRBJ2-4; 9 nucleotides match TRBD1. This CDR3 has 16 residues. V shed 3 bases, J shed 3 bases, and the junction held 6 bases outside the gene matches. Germline loops: CDR1 SGHTA, CDR2 FQGNSA. CDR3: CASSLMGQGYKNIQYF. CDR3 in DNA: TGTGCCAGCAGCTTGATGGGACAGGGATACAAAAACATTCAGTACTTC.

V and J are TRBV20-1 and TRBJ1-1; D may be TRBD1 (6 bases). Trimming left V 1 base short and J 5 bases short, with 14 bases between. The CDR3 runs 14 residues. Germline V lookup: CDR1 DFQATT, CDR2 SNEGSKA (reference sequence). CDR3 in DNA: TGCAGTGCTAGAGGGGGGGCAGGCAATACTGAAGCTTTCTTT. This encodes CSARGGAGNTEAFF.

This clonotype was seen at least ten times. The chain combines TRBV10-3 with TRBJ2-5; 9 nucleotides line up with TRBD2. This CDR3 contains 14 residues. V was clipped by 6 bases and J by 0 bases; unmatched bases: 2. CDR1 and CDR2 from the germline V gene are ENHRY and SYGVKD. In DNA, the CDR3 is TGTGCCATCAGGTCTAGCGGGGACCAAGAGACCCAGTACTTC. Translated, it gives CAIRSSGDQETQYF.

This clonotype has ten or more counts. The rearrangement joins TRBV5-5 to TRBJ2-3; D assignment may be TRBD1 or TRBD2 (5 bases each). The germline V and J ends were trimmed by 5 bases and 0 bases, with 19 bases remaining between them. Germline CDR1 and CDR2: SGHKS and YYEKEE (reference sequence). There are 17 residues in the CDR3. CDR3 region: CASRNLRDQHSTDTQYF. The CDR3 coding sequence is TGTGCCAGCAGAAACCTCCGGGACCAACATAGCACAGATACGCAGTATTTT.

This chain joins TRBV3-1 and TRBJ2-1, with 8 bases aligning to TRBD1. This CDR3 spans 19 amino acids. The V gene end was trimmed by 0 bases and the J gene end by 8 bases; junction bases not matched to a gene: 18. Germline V CDR1 and CDR2: LGHDT, YNNKEL (reference sequence). CDR3 coding DNA: TGTGCCAGCAGCCAAGATGTTGGGATTGGCGGGACAGGTATCGATGAGCAGTTCTTC. As protein: CASSQDVGIGGTGIDEQFF.

This clonotype has at least ten counts. For the CDR3, the DNA is TGTGCCAGCAGCTTGGGACAAACGAACACCGGGGAGCTGTTTTTT. This encodes CASSLGQTNTGELFF. The chain is built from TRBV5-8 and TRBJ2-2, with unresolved D. The CDR3 is 15 amino acids. With 0 bases removed from V and 0 bases from J, the gap between germline ends came to 6 bases. In germline, CDR1 is SGHTS, CDR2 YDEGEE.

This chain links TRBV6-2 or TRBV6-3 with TRBJ1-1; D call uncertain. There are 15 residues in the CDR3. The germline V gene encodes CDR1 MNHEY and CDR2 SVGEGT. V was shortened by 5 bases and J by 6 bases, with 19 bases between the two germline ends. CDR3 DNA: TGTGCCAGCAGTCCTGGCATAGACGCGGTTCCTGAAGCTTTCTTT. This gives the protein CASSPGIDAVPEAFF.

This clonotype was observed many times. This rearrangement joins TRBV15 to TRBJ2-2, with 9 nucleotides matching TRBD2. With V trimmed by 5 bases and J by 6 bases, 4 bases remained unmatched. Germline assignment: CDR1 LNHNV and CDR2 YYDKDF (reference sequence). The CDR3 is 14 residues long. The CDR3 is CATSQRGGAGELFF. CDR3 DNA sequence: TGTGCCACCAGCCAGCGCGGGGGGGCCGGGGAGCTGTTTTTT.

In this sample, this clonotype turned up many times. J is TRBJ2-7 and V is TRBV18, with TRBD2 as a possible D gene (6 bases). The V end was cut by 8 bases, the J end by 2 bases, with 13 bases between. Germline CDR1 KGHSH, CDR2 LQKENI. This CDR3 spans 13 amino acids. CDR3 sequence: CASGFGGAYEQYF. CDR3 nucleotides: TGTGCCAGCGGTTTTGGAGGGGCCTACGAGCAGTACTTC.

This clonotype was seen only a few times. V gene TRBV29-1 combines with J gene TRBJ2-5, with TRBD2 identical over 7 bases. With V trimmed by 7 bases and J by 0 bases, 8 bases remained unmatched. This CDR3 comprises 14 residues. CDR1 is SQVTM, CDR2 ANQGSEA, per germline. CDR3 region: CSAPVGGYQETQYF. As DNA, the CDR3 is TGCAGCGCCCCCGTGGGGGGGTACCAAGAGACCCAGTACTTC. Looking up the rest from reference TRBV29-1 and TRBJ2-5 gives the full variable domain: SAVISQKPSRDICQRGTSLTIQCQVDSQVTMMFWYRQQPGQSLTLIATANQGSEATYESGFVIDKFPISRPNLTFSTLTVSNMSPEDSSIYLCSAPVGGYQETQYFGPGTRLLVL.

This clonotype was seen repeatedly, ten times or more. The gene calls are TRBV18 and TRBJ2-7, with D possibly matching TRBD1 (6 bases). Trimming stripped 3 bases from V and 5 bases from J, with 17 bases between. CDR3 length: 15 amino acids. Germline V CDR1 and CDR2: KGHSH, LQKENI. The CDR3 DNA is TGTGCCAGCTCACCCGGTGTTGGGGGCCAGCACGAGCAGTACGTC. Encoded protein: CASSPGVGGQHEQYV.

V gene TRBV5-1 combines with J gene TRBJ2-3; no definite D call. Germline V CDR1 and CDR2: SGHRS, YFSETQ. The CDR3 runs to 14 residues. The V end lost 1 base, the J end lost 2 bases, and 8 bases lay between the germline ends. The CDR3 DNA follows: TGCGCCAGCAGCTTGTTCGGGCTCACAGATACGCAGTATTTT. Translating it yields CASSLFGLTDTQYF.

This clonotype was recorded at least ten times. The rearrangement uses TRBV7-9 and TRBJ1-2, with D possibly matching TRBD1 (6 bases). Germline assignment: CDR1 SEHNR and CDR2 FQNEAQ (reference sequence). This CDR3 is 15 amino acids long. V was pared by 5 bases and J by 4 bases, with 17 bases between. As DNA, the CDR3 is TGTGCCAGCAGCCGGGGGCAGGGAGGGCGCTATGGCTACACCTTC. Protein sequence: CASSRGQGGRYGYTF.

The chain combines TRBV12-3 or TRBV12-4 with TRBJ1-1; D is possibly TRBD1 (6 bases). The length of the CDR3 is 14 residues. Trimming removed 5 bases from V and 5 bases from J, with 15 bases in between. The CDR3 DNA reads as TGTGCCAGCAGTCCCCGGGGGGGGCAGACTGAAGCTTTCTTT. Residues: CASSPRGGQTEAFF.

This clonotype was seen only a few times. The V call is TRBV6-2 or TRBV6-3, the J call TRBJ2-3; D may be TRBD1 (5 bases). The CDR3 has 16 amino acids. Per germline, CDR1 MNHEY and CDR2 SVGEGT. V lost 2 bases, J lost 2 bases, and 14 bases lay in between. The CDR3 nucleotides are TGTGCCAGCAGTTACCCTAGAGTGGGGCCCACAGATACGCAGTATTTT. This sequence encodes CASSYPRVGPTDTQYF.

The rearrangement links TRBV12-3 or TRBV12-4 to TRBJ1-2, with D maybe TRBD1 (6 bases). The CDR3 runs 12 residues. The V gene lost 6 bases and the J gene lost 4 bases, with 9 bases spanning the gap. The CDR3 loop reads CASRRTAYGYTF. The CDR3 DNA sequence: TGTGCCAGCAGGAGGACAGCCTATGGCTACACCTTC.

A few counts support this clonotype. The chain employs TRBV6-5 and TRBJ2-2; D is undetermined. The CDR3 contains 13 residues. Germline-derived CDR1 and CDR2 are MNHEY and SVGAGI. V shed 5 bases and J shed 5 bases, with 9 bases lying between them. CDR3 region: CASSIGVTGELFF. CDR3 DNA sequence: TGTGCCAGCAGTATAGGAGTTACCGGGGAGCTGTTTTTT.

The chain uses TRBV29-1 and TRBJ2-1; D unclear. V was pared by 3 bases and J by 0 bases, with 15 bases between. The CDR3 runs to 16 residues. CDR1 is SQVTM and CDR2 is ANQGSEA in the germline V gene. The CDR3 region is CSVDFRFTSSYNEQFF. The CDR3, as DNA: TGCAGCGTTGACTTCAGGTTCACCAGCTCCTACAATGAGCAGTTCTTC.

The chain combines TRBV19 with TRBJ1-6, with TRBD1 matching over 7 bases. Germline V lookup: CDR1 LNHDA, CDR2 SQIVND (reference sequence). V dropped 8 bases and J dropped 2; count of bases not matched to a gene: 12. The CDR3 has 17 amino acids. CDR3 in amino acids: CASRQGENPAYNSPLHF. In DNA form, the CDR3 reads TGTGCCAGTCGACAGGGCGAAAACCCTGCCTATAATTCACCCCTCCACTTT.

The CDR3 reads CATSAPSNTEAFF. CDR3 bases: TGTGCCACCAGTGCCCCGTCGAACACTGAAGCTTTCTTT. The chain carries TRBV24-1 and TRBJ1-1; D ambiguous. With 5 bases removed from V and 1 base from J, the gap between germline ends came to 7 bases. Germline CDR1 is KGHDR and CDR2 is SFDVKD. This CDR3 is 13 amino acids long.

The rearrangement uses TRBV5-1 and TRBJ2-5; 7 nucleotides match TRBD2. Unmatched junction bases numbered 9, after V lost 3 bases and J lost 4 bases. In germline, CDR1 is SGHRS, CDR2 YFSETQ. The CDR3 consists of 15 residues. In DNA form, the CDR3 reads TGCGCCAGCAGCTCCACGACTAGCCGAGGAGAGACCCAGTACTTC. Protein sequence: CASSSTTSRGETQYF.

In this sample, this clonotype turned up many times. The J gene is TRBJ2-1, the V gene TRBV5-1; D ambiguous. Between the trimmed V and J ends, which lost 5 bases and 7 bases, there was a span of 13 bases. Germline V gene data show CDR1 as SGHRS and CDR2 as YFSETQ. The CDR3 runs 13 residues. The CDR3 reads CASRPGNLNEQFF. The CDR3 coding sequence is TGCGCCAGCAGGCCGGGCAACCTAAATGAGCAGTTCTTC.

This clonotype was detected ten times or more. This sequence joins TRBV7-2 and TRBJ2-7; TRBD2 is a possible D gene (5 bases). CDR1 is SGHTA, CDR2 FQGNSA, per germline. Trimming took 1 base from V and 5 from J, leaving 9 bases between them. This CDR3 has 13 amino acids. The CDR3 sequence is CASSLEAENEQYV. The CDR3 bases are TGTGCCAGCAGCTTAGAAGCGGAAAACGAGCAGTACGTC.

This rearrangement joins TRBV5-1 to TRBJ2-3; 8 bases are shared with TRBD2. Trimming cost V 5 bases and J 8 bases; bases outside gene matches: 7. CDR1 and CDR2 from the germline V gene are SGHRS and YFSETQ. CDR3 size: 13 residues. The CDR3 region has the DNA TGCGCCAGCAGACGGGGGGGCCTTGTTACGCAGTATTTT. Amino acids: CASRRGGLVTQYF. Looking up the rest from reference TRBV5-1 and TRBJ2-3 gives the full variable domain: KAGVTQTPRYLIKTRGQQVTLSCSPISGHRSVSWYQQTPGQGLQFLFEYFSETQRNKGNFPGRFSGRQFSNSRSEMNVSTLELGDSALYLCASRRGGLVTQYFGPGTRLTVL.

The chain links TRBV5-1 to TRBJ2-2; D unresolved. The germline V and J ends were trimmed by 0 bases and 2 bases, with 11 bases remaining between them. CDR1 SGHRS and CDR2 YFSETQ come from the germline V gene. This CDR3 is 16 amino acids long. CDR3: CASSLALAENTGELFF. DNA of the CDR3: TGCGCCAGCAGCTTGGCCTTGGCAGAAAACACCGGGGAGCTGTTTTTT.